This T cell receptor beta chain was obtained from a study of cytomegalovirus exposure and HLA in healthy donors. Participants comprised healthy donors of bone marrow. Germline V gene lookup returns CDR1 MNHNS and CDR2 SASEGT. Trimming took 5 bases from V and 11 from J, leaving 16 bases between them. The CDR3 runs to 13 residues. This clone was observed a few times. It was with 60 Vbeta and 13 Jbeta primers that the PCR ran. Using immunoSEQ multiplex PCR, the repertoire was profiled, and TCRdb retains in-frame clones only, with some absent. The sample holds about 57,000 clones, roughly four fifths seen once.

The V call is TRBV6-1, the J call TRBJ2-4, with D unresolved. This TCR came from a man aged 25 to 40 in good health and CMV-seronegative. The sequencing input was PBMCs. CDR3 nucleotides: TGTGCCAGCAGTCCCCCTTCCTCCGTCGTTCAGTACTTC. As protein: CASSPPSSVVQYF.